Listed here are 24 T cell receptor beta chains from one sample, sequenced in a study of blood T cell repertoires in COVID-19. Sequencing used immunoSEQ multiplex PCR; TCRdb keeps in-frame clones, though not all of them. Among approximately 200,000 clones listed, over 75% were seen once. The sequencing sample was made of PBMCs or T cells enriched from blood (not recorded which). The receptors were sampled from a woman in her late teens or twenties in a cohort exposed to, infected with or recovered from COVID-19 (not recorded which).

The chain links TRBV4-2 to TRBJ2-1, with 11 bases identical to TRBD1. CDR3 size: 17 residues. V shed 5 bases and J 3 bases; nucleotides not matched to a gene: 9. CDR1 and CDR2 from the germline V gene are LGHNA and YNFKEQ. The CDR3 bases are TGTGCCAGCAGCAAGCCTACGGGGACAGGGGGCTACAATGAGCAGTTCTTC. As protein: CASSKPTGTGGYNEQFF.

The V call is TRBV19, the J call TRBJ1-1; TRBD1 might be the D (5 bases). The germline V and J ends were trimmed by 11 bases and 3 bases, with 10 bases remaining between them. From germline, CDR1 is LNHDA and CDR2 SQIVND (reference sequence). The CDR3 covers 11 residues. CDR3 residues: CAVGGDTEAFF. Written as DNA, the CDR3 is TGTGCCGTGGGAGGGGACACTGAAGCTTTCTTT.

This chain uses TRBV6-5 with TRBJ1-5; D not resolved. From germline, CDR1 is MNHEY and CDR2 SVGAGI. The CDR3 has 14 amino acids. Trimming shortened V by 7 bases and J by 1 base, and 11 bases separated the two germline ends. CDR3: CASTRTPSNQPQHF. In DNA, the CDR3 is TGTGCCAGCACGCGGACTCCAAGCAATCAGCCCCAGCATTTT.

V and J are TRBV7-8 and TRBJ1-1; a possible D gene is TRBD1 (6 bases). The V end lost 4 bases, the J end lost 4 bases, and 13 bases lay between the germline ends. This CDR3 region has 14 residues. Per the germline V gene, CDR1 is SGHVS and CDR2 is FQNEAQ. CDR3 bases: TGTGCCAGCAGCTGGGGGGGGCCACCCACTGAAGCTTTCTTT. As protein: CASSWGGPPTEAFF. Complete variable domain (other parts from reference TRBV7-8 and TRBJ1-1): GAGVSQSPRYKVAKRGQDVALRCDPISGHVSLFWYQQALGQGPEFLTYFQNEAQLDKSGLPSDRFFAERPEGSVSTLKIQRTQQEDSAVYLCASSWGGPPTEAFFGQGTRLTVV.

This chain uses TRBV5-1 with TRBJ2-1; D is uncertain. The germline V gene has CDR1 SGHRS and CDR2 YFSETQ. CDR3 size: 18 residues. With 0 bases removed from V and 4 bases from J, the gap between germline ends came to 20 bases. In DNA, the CDR3 is TGCGCCAGCAGCTTGGCGTCCCGGTCCTATTTCTCTTACAATGAGCAGTTCTTC. It encodes CASSLASRSYFSYNEQFF.

The rearrangement links TRBV18 to TRBJ2-1; 13 positions agree with TRBD2. CDR1 and CDR2 from the germline V gene are KGHSH and LQKENI. The CDR3 has 16 residues. The ends lost 0 bases at V and 6 bases at J; junction bases unmatched: 2. CDR3 DNA sequence: TGTGCCAGCTCACCACCGCGACTAGCGGGAGGCAATGAGCAGTTCTTC. This codes for CASSPPRLAGGNEQFF.

This clone was detected once. The J gene is TRBJ2-7, the V gene TRBV4-1, with D perhaps TRBD2 (6 bases). Trimming shortened V by 3 bases and J by 3 bases, and 12 bases separated the two germline ends. The germline V gene encodes CDR1 MGHRA and CDR2 YSYEKL. This CDR3 spans 14 amino acids. The CDR3 bases are TGCGCCAGCAGCCAGGTGGGGGGTGGCTACGAGCAGTACTTC. Its translation: CASSQVGGGYEQYF.

The chain combines TRBV10-2 with TRBJ2-5, with a weak D call TRBD1 (5 bases). CDR3 length: 13 residues. Trimming stripped 6 bases from V and 5 bases from J, with 13 bases between. From germline, CDR1 is WSHSY and CDR2 SAAADI. As DNA, the CDR3 is TGCGCCAGCAGCATCAGGGTTGTCGAGACCCAGTACTTC. This translates into CASSIRVVETQYF.

This sequence joins TRBV6-5 and TRBJ1-6, with 8 bases aligning to TRBD1. Germline V CDR1 and CDR2: MNHEY, SVGAGI. The J segment lost 7 bases and the V segment lost 2 bases, leaving 1 base of the junction unmatched. This CDR3 region has 14 residues. For the CDR3, the DNA is TGTGCCAGCAGTTACGACAGGGGCAATTCACCCCTCCACTTT. Protein sequence: CASSYDRGNSPLHF.

V usage is TRBV28 and J usage is TRBJ1-5, with 8 positions matching TRBD1. Germline assignment: CDR1 MDHEN and CDR2 SYDVKM. V shed 7 bases, J shed 9 bases, and the junction held 14 bases outside the gene matches. The CDR3 is 15 amino acids. The CDR3 spells CASISMDREGPPQHF. DNA for the CDR3: TGTGCCAGCATATCGATGGACAGGGAAGGCCCGCCCCAGCATTTT.

V usage is TRBV5-4 and J usage is TRBJ2-1, with 7 nucleotides matching TRBD1. This CDR3 has 14 residues. The junction had 5 bases not matched to a gene; V was cut back by 1 base and J by 7 bases. CDR1 is SGHNT and CDR2 is YYREEE in the germline V gene (reference sequence). CDR3 in DNA: TGTGCCAGCAGCTTGCCAGGGGGTGGGAATGAGCAGTTCTTC. Protein sequence: CASSLPGGGNEQFF.

This sequence joins TRBV6-1 and TRBJ1-1, with no clear D. CDR1 is MNHNS and CDR2 is SASEGT in the germline V gene. The CDR3 sequence is 15 residues long. Trimming left V 1 base short and J 0 bases short, with 9 bases between. CDR3 in DNA: TGTGCCAGCAGTGAAGGGAGAAGGATGAACACTGAAGCTTTCTTT. Translation gives CASSEGRRMNTEAFF.

V gene TRBV7-3 combines with J gene TRBJ1-1; the D gene is possibly TRBD1 (5 bases). The CDR3 loop spans 13 amino acids. V shed 4 bases and J shed 6 bases, with 12 bases lying between them. Germline V gene sequence: CDR1 SGHTA, CDR2 FQGTGA. The chain's CDR3 is CASSWSGDAEAFF. Written as DNA, the CDR3 is TGTGCCAGCAGCTGGTCGGGGGACGCTGAAGCTTTCTTT. Based on the CDR3 plus reference TRBV7-3 and TRBJ1-1, the full variable domain is GAGVSQTPSNKVTEKGKYVELRCDPISGHTALYWYRQSLGQGPEFLIYFQGTGAADDSGLPNDRFFAVRPEGSVSTLKIQRTERGDSAVYLCASSWSGDAEAFFGQGTRLTVV.

The chain joins TRBV5-1 to TRBJ2-3; 13 positions agree with TRBD2. After removal of 3 bases from V and 0 bases from J, the junction contained 7 bases not matched to a gene. From germline, CDR1 is SGHRS and CDR2 YFSETQ. The length of the CDR3 is 18 residues. In DNA, the CDR3 is TGCGCCAGCAGCTCCAGACTAGCGGGGGGCCTCAGCACAGATACGCAGTATTTT. This encodes CASSSRLAGGLSTDTQYF.

This chain joins TRBV2 and TRBJ1-5; D call uncertain. CDR3 length: 13 residues. Looked up from germline, CDR1 is SNHLY and CDR2 is FYNNEI. Trimming pared 7 bases from V and 3 bases from J, leaving 10 bases between. In nucleotides, the CDR3 is TGTGCCAGCACTGACCAGGCCAATCAGCCCCAGCATTTT. Its protein is CASTDQANQPQHF.

V and J are TRBV7-9 and TRBJ1-2; D gene unclear. The CDR3 covers 14 residues. The V gene's germline CDR1 is SEHNR and CDR2 FQNEAQ (reference sequence). V lost 5 bases and J 8 bases, leaving 18 bases between the germline ends. CDR3 in amino acids: CASSEGGTPLGYTF. Written as DNA, the CDR3 is TGTGCCAGCAGCGAGGGAGGTACTCCCTTGGGCTACACCTTC.

The V gene is TRBV19, the J gene TRBJ2-2, with no clear D. This CDR3 is built from 14 residues. Trimming shortened V by 3 bases and J by 0 bases, and 5 bases separated the two germline ends. Germline CDR1 is LNHDA and CDR2 is SQIVND (reference sequence). The CDR3 DNA sequence: TGTGCCAGTAGTATCGGTCCGAACACCGGGGAGCTGTTTTTT. Translated: CASSIGPNTGELFF.

The chain recombines TRBV14 with TRBJ2-7; D is unresolved. Per the germline V gene, CDR1 is SGHDN and CDR2 is FVKESK. V was shortened by 4 bases and J by 0 bases, with 7 bases between the two germline ends. This CDR3 contains 13 residues. The CDR3 DNA reads as TGTGCCAGCAGCCCTTTATCCTCCTACGAGCAGTACTTC. Protein: CASSPLSSYEQYF.

This sequence joins TRBV5-1 and TRBJ2-7, with 14 bases matching TRBD2. V shed 7 bases and J 6 bases; nucleotides not matched to a gene: 9. This CDR3 contains 15 residues. Germline values: CDR1 SGHRS, CDR2 YFSETQ. CDR3 DNA sequence: TGCGCCAGCCGGGGCGGACTAGCGGGAGGCACCGAGCAGTACTTC. This gives the protein CASRGGLAGGTEQYF.

The sample holds one count of this clone. This chain connects TRBV19 to TRBJ1-4; D might be TRBD1 (6 bases). Trimming stripped 5 bases from V and 6 bases from J, with 16 bases between. The CDR3 spans 15 residues. Looked up from germline, CDR1 is LNHDA and CDR2 is SQIVND (reference sequence). Here the CDR3 reads CASSLPGHSYEKLFF. The DNA for the CDR3 is TGTGCCAGTAGTCTTCCGGGACACTCCTATGAAAAACTGTTTTTT.

This chain uses TRBV6-1 with TRBJ1-5; a weak D match, TRBD1 (5 bases). Germline values: CDR1 MNHNS, CDR2 SASEGT. Trimming cost V 6 bases and J 3 bases, with 15 bases left between them. There are 15 residues in the CDR3. CDR3 region: CASRFPDTINQPQHF. The CDR3 DNA follows: TGTGCCAGCAGATTTCCGGACACCATCAATCAGCCCCAGCATTTT.

The chain combines TRBV25-1 with TRBJ1-3; D might be TRBD1 (5 bases). V dropped 2 bases and J dropped 2 bases, with 10 bases sitting between them. Germline V gene sequence: CDR1 MGHDK, CDR2 SYGVNS. This CDR3 spans 15 amino acids. The CDR3 protein is CASSEGRVAGNTIYF. The CDR3 DNA sequence: TGTGCCAGCAGTGAAGGCAGGGTGGCTGGAAACACCATATATTTT.

The J gene is TRBJ1-2, the V gene TRBV4-1; no reliable D call. Germline CDR1 reads MGHRA; CDR2 reads YSYEKL. V gave up 0 bases and J gave up 4 bases, with 9 bases separating them. There are 14 residues in the CDR3. The CDR3: CASSQDPFRYGYTF. In DNA form, the CDR3 reads TGCGCCAGCAGCCAAGATCCTTTTCGCTATGGCTACACCTTC.

The chain couples TRBV5-5 to TRBJ2-7, with 9 nucleotides matching TRBD1. From germline, CDR1 is SGHKS and CDR2 YYEKEE (reference sequence). This CDR3 spans 17 amino acids. Losses at the gene ends were 0 bases for V and 2 bases for J; bases not matched to a gene: 9. CDR3 nucleotide sequence: TGTGCCAGCAGCTTGGATGACGGGACAGGGTTTCCCTACGAGCAGTACTTC. This encodes CASSLDDGTGFPYEQYF.